This T cell receptor beta chain was sequenced in a study of CD8 T cells in ankylosing spondylitis. This clonotype was seen repeatedly, ten times or more. TCRdb re-analysed the 5' RACE reads in MiXCR, keeping a single row per CDR3 protein. This sample has some 130,000 distinct CDR3 sequences, with about an eighth found just once. Trimming pared 2 bases from V and 10 bases from J, leaving 13 bases between. The CDR3 is made up of 14 amino acids. Germline loops: CDR1 SGHRS, CDR2 YFSETQ. Specimen: blood, either unsorted or a sorted T cell fraction (not recorded which). The chain employs TRBV5-1 and TRBJ1-6; unclear D gene. The sequence was obtained from a female donor with ankylosing spondylitis or in good health (not recorded which). The CDR3 spells CASSFWTVESPLHF. DNA for the CDR3: TGCGCCAGCAGCTTCTGGACGGTAGAATCACCCCTCCACTTT.